These T cell receptor beta chains were read from a single sample in a study of T cell changes during pregnancy in multiple sclerosis. Libraries were prepared by immunoSEQ multiplex PCR; TCRdb keeps only in-frame clonotypes and omits some of them. Among tens of thousands of clones listed, approximately 91% were seen once. The sequencing here drew on CD4+ T cells from peripheral blood mononuclear cells, taken in the first trimester of pregnancy. All receptors derive from a female donor with multiple sclerosis, enrolled in a pregnancy study. CDR3s include the opening cysteine and the closing phenylalanine or tryptophan. The D gene is left open where the match is weak. A clone size is listed for some rows: how often the clone was seen (once, few, many), or a class if it is expanded.

d_call: .
clone_size: .
v_call: TRBV6-6
j_call: TRBJ1-2
cdr3_nt: TGTGCCAGCGCCCAGTCCTCGACAGACTATGGCTACACCTTC
cdr3_aa: CASAQSSTDYGYTF

d_call: .
clone_size: .
v_call: TRBV28
j_call: TRBJ1-4
cdr3_nt: TGTGCCAGCGGGCCCGGCGGGGTCCTTAATGAAAAACTGTTTTTT
cdr3_aa: CASGPGGVLNEKLFF

d_call: .
clone_size: .
v_call: TRBV5-1
j_call: TRBJ2-2
cdr3_nt: TGCGCCAGCAGTCATGGAGACACCGGGGAGCTGTTTTTT
cdr3_aa: CASSHGDTGELFF

d_call: TRBD1
clone_size: .
v_call: TRBV6-6
j_call: TRBJ1-1
cdr3_nt: TGTGCCAGCAGTCGCCCCGGGACAGGGAACACTGAAGCTTTCTTT
cdr3_aa: CASSRPGTGNTEAFF

d_call: .
clone_size: .
v_call: TRBV6-5
j_call: TRBJ1-4
cdr3_nt: TGTGCCAGCAGGGGCCGGAGGAATGAAAAACTGTTTTTT
cdr3_aa: CASRGRRNEKLFF

d_call: .
clone_size: .
v_call: TRBV11-2
j_call: TRBJ2-1
cdr3_nt: TGTGCCAGCAGCTTAGAGAGGCGGATCTCCTACAATGAGCAGTTCTTC
cdr3_aa: CASSLERRISYNEQFF

d_call: TRBD1
clone_size: .
v_call: TRBV29-1
j_call: TRBJ1-1
cdr3_nt: TGCAGCGTCGACCCACAGGGGGCCTTCACTGAAGCTTTCTTT
cdr3_aa: CSVDPQGAFTEAFF

d_call: TRBD2
clone_size: .
v_call: TRBV28
j_call: TRBJ2-3
cdr3_nt: TGTGCCAGCAGTTTCCTAGCGGGAGGCACAGATACGCAGTATTTT
cdr3_aa: CASSFLAGGTDTQYF

d_call: TRBD2
clone_size: once
v_call: TRBV7-8
j_call: TRBJ2-3
cdr3_nt: TGTGCCAGCAGCTTAGCGGTCGGGAGGGCCACAGATACGCAGTATTTT
cdr3_aa: CASSLAVGRATDTQYF

d_call: TRBD1
clone_size: .
v_call: TRBV5-1
j_call: TRBJ1-1
cdr3_nt: TGCGCCAGCAGCTCGGGACAGGGGACGGGTGAAGCTTTCTTT
cdr3_aa: CASSSGQGTGEAFF

d_call: TRBD2
clone_size: .
v_call: TRBV18
j_call: TRBJ2-3
cdr3_nt: TGTGCCAGCTCAGGGCTAGCGGGAGCAGATACGCAGTATTTT
cdr3_aa: CASSGLAGADTQYF

d_call: .
clone_size: .
v_call: TRBV6-6
j_call: TRBJ1-1
cdr3_nt: TGTGCCACCCGGGGGGGCCAGGCCCTTTCTTTCTTT
cdr3_aa: CATRGGQALSFF

d_call: .
clone_size: .
v_call: TRBV18
j_call: TRBJ1-2
cdr3_nt: TGTGCCAGCTCACCGATGGGTGATGTTCAGGGGTATGGCTACACCTTC
cdr3_aa: CASSPMGDVQGYGYTF

d_call: TRBD2
clone_size: .
v_call: TRBV7-3
j_call: TRBJ2-1
cdr3_nt: TGTGCCAGCAGCTTAACGGTGCCGGGGGGTGAGCAGTTCTTC
cdr3_aa: CASSLTVPGGEQFF

d_call: .
clone_size: once
v_call: TRBV19
j_call: TRBJ1-2
cdr3_nt: TGTGCCAGTAGTATAGCCGATCTCCGGGGCTACACCTTC
cdr3_aa: CASSIADLRGYTF

d_call: TRBD1
clone_size: .
v_call: TRBV28
j_call: TRBJ2-7
cdr3_nt: TGTGCCAGCCTTAACAGGGGGCCGTACGAGCAGTACTTC
cdr3_aa: CASLNRGPYEQYF

d_call: TRBD1
clone_size: .
v_call: TRBV28
j_call: TRBJ2-2
cdr3_nt: TGTGCCAGCAGTGCCCGGGACAGGAGAACCGGGGAGCTGTTTTTT
cdr3_aa: CASSARDRRTGELFF

d_call: TRBD1
clone_size: .
v_call: TRBV9
j_call: TRBJ1-2
cdr3_nt: TGTGCCAGCACCAGACAGGGGATGTTCGGTGGCTACACCTTC
cdr3_aa: CASTRQGMFGGYTF

d_call: .
clone_size: .
v_call: TRBV6-5
j_call: TRBJ2-5
cdr3_nt: TGTGCCAGCAGTAACCGACTAGTCCAAGAGACCCAGTACTTC
cdr3_aa: CASSNRLVQETQYF

d_call: .
clone_size: .
v_call: TRBV6-1
j_call: TRBJ2-2
cdr3_nt: TGTGCCAGCCACTTCGGGGTCGGGGAGCTGTTTTTT
cdr3_aa: CASHFGVGELFF

d_call: .
clone_size: .
v_call: TRBV11-2
j_call: TRBJ2-7
cdr3_nt: TGTGCCAGCAGCTTAGATCAGGGTGGCTACGAGCAGTACTTC
cdr3_aa: CASSLDQGGYEQYF

d_call: .
clone_size: .
v_call: TRBV28
j_call: TRBJ2-3
cdr3_nt: TGTGCCAGCAGTTTACTGTCCCCAGATACGCAGTATTTT
cdr3_aa: CASSLLSPDTQYF

d_call: .
clone_size: once
v_call: TRBV30
j_call: TRBJ1-2
cdr3_nt: TGTGCCTGGACCCAGTATTCGGGATCCTATGGCTACACCTTC
cdr3_aa: CAWTQYSGSYGYTF

d_call: TRBD1
clone_size: .
v_call: TRBV18
j_call: TRBJ2-3
cdr3_nt: TGTGCCAGCTCACCAGGGACAGGGGGCCTGGATACGCAGTATTTT
cdr3_aa: CASSPGTGGLDTQYF

d_call: TRBD1
clone_size: .
v_call: TRBV9
j_call: TRBJ1-4
cdr3_nt: TGTGCCAGCAGCCCTCGGACAGGACTTGCAACTAATGAAAAACTGTTTTTT
cdr3_aa: CASSPRTGLATNEKLFF

d_call: .
clone_size: .
v_call: TRBV9
j_call: TRBJ2-1
cdr3_nt: TGTGCCAGCAGCGTAGACCCACGCCCTCTGCTGGAGGGAAGCAATGAGCAGTTCTTC
cdr3_aa: CASSVDPRPLLEGSNEQFF